This TCR beta chain was identified in a study of identical twins. V shed 1 base and J shed 0 bases, with 22 bases lying between them. CDR1 KGHDR and CDR2 SFDVKD come from the germline V gene. This CDR3 has 20 amino acids. To note about this clonotype: Antigen specificity is unknown. A clone one base away is much larger, so this may be a read error.

Whole-study results and caveats: Excess sharing by twins proved weaker in beta out-of-frame sequences. Memory repertoires showed no such pattern, whereas abundant cord blood beta clonotypes carried fewer insertions.

TCRdb reanalysed the 5' RACE reads using MiXCR and keeps one entry per CDR3 protein. The table has 250,000 or so distinct CDR3 sequences, roughly 7.5% seen once. The sample was also linked to a second study, of yellow fever vaccine responses in identical twins.

The receptor comes from a woman between 18 and 29 years old in good health. This rearrangement joins TRBV24-1 to TRBJ2-3, with a possible D match to TRBD2 (5 bases). Sequencing was done on a sample of CD8+ T cells sorted from blood. The CDR3 nucleotides are TGTGCCACCAGTGATTTCTCGGTGTTGGTCGAGCGGCCTAGCACAGATACGCAGTATTTT. Translation: CATSDFSVLVERPSTDTQYF.